One and the same sample provided the 9 T cell receptor beta chains below, sequenced in a study of T-cell reconstitution after alpha-beta-depleted transplantation in children. As it was prepared, the TCRbeta library received unique molecular identifiers. In TCRdb, the PCR reads were re-called with MiXCR into one record per CDR3 protein. The table shows 500,000 to 600,000 distinct CDR3 sequences, with 25% to 30% occurring only once. The sample here was PBMCs, taken before TCRalphabeta/CD19-depleted stem cell transplant. The receptors derive from a boy under two years old with Wiskott-Aldrich syndrome, due to receive a stem cell transplant.

The genes are TRBV29-1 and TRBJ2-3; D may match TRBD1 or TRBD2 (6 bases each). Per germline, CDR1 SQVTM and CDR2 ANQGSEA. V was shortened by 8 bases and J by 2 bases, with 17 bases between the two germline ends. There are 14 residues in the CDR3. The CDR3 loop is CSTNPGAATDTQYF. The CDR3, as DNA: TGCAGCACTAACCCGGGGGCGGCCACAGATACGCAGTATTTT.

J is TRBJ1-2 and V is TRBV5-1; possibly TRBD1 for D (5 bases). The V end lost 5 bases, the J end lost 0 bases, and 14 bases lay between the germline ends. This CDR3 has 15 residues. Germline lookup yields CDR1 SGHRS and CDR2 YFSETQ. The CDR3 spells CASSSGTASNYGYTF. The CDR3 DNA reads TGCGCCAGCAGTTCCGGGACTGCCTCTAACTATGGCTACACCTTC.

J is TRBJ1-2 and V is TRBV20-1; D not resolved. This CDR3 comprises 13 residues. Germline CDR1 reads DFQATT; CDR2 reads SNEGSKA (reference sequence). Trimming took off 3 bases at V and 2 bases at J, with 10 bases between the two ends. CDR3 sequence (DNA): TGCAGTGCTAGGGATTTGGGGAACTATGGCTACACCTTC. Its translation: CSARDLGNYGYTF.

The chain carries TRBV28 and TRBJ1-3; D ambiguous. The CDR3 is made up of 15 amino acids. Germline V CDR1 and CDR2: MDHEN, SYDVKM. V shed 4 bases and J shed 0 bases, with 10 bases lying between them. The CDR3 protein is CASSSTGFSGNTIYF. The CDR3 bases are TGTGCCAGCAGTTCGACGGGATTCTCTGGAAACACCATATATTTT.

The chain uses TRBV5-1 and TRBJ2-7, with TRBD1 matching over 9 bases. The CDR3 runs to 15 residues. CDR1 and CDR2 (germline): SGHRS, YFSETQ. After removal of 3 bases from V and 5 bases from J, the junction contained 9 bases not matched to a gene. CDR3 sequence: CASSYTGTGYNEQYF. In DNA, the CDR3 is TGCGCCAGCAGCTACACCGGGACAGGGTATAACGAGCAGTACTTC.

The gene calls are TRBV5-1 and TRBJ2-1, with 12 bases fitting TRBD2. Germline CDR1 and CDR2: SGHRS and YFSETQ. V was clipped by 6 bases and J by 5 bases; unmatched bases: 3. The CDR3 is 14 residues long. The CDR3 DNA sequence: TGCGCCAGCACCGGACTAGCGGGGCACAATGAGCAGTTCTTC. This codes for CASTGLAGHNEQFF.

The chain is built from TRBV27 and TRBJ2-5; D is possibly TRBD2 (5 bases). Trimming stripped 1 base from V and 2 bases from J, with 8 bases between. The V gene's germline CDR1 is MNHEY and CDR2 SMNVEV (reference sequence). The CDR3 is 14 amino acids. The CDR3: CASSLFGSQETQYF. The CDR3 nucleotides read TGTGCCAGCAGTTTATTTGGGAGTCAAGAGACCCAGTACTTC.

V is TRBV20-1 and J is TRBJ2-1; D unclear. The V gene's germline CDR1 is DFQATT and CDR2 SNEGSKA (reference sequence). CDR3 size: 12 residues. The CDR3 region has the DNA TGCTCCCTGGGTGGAGCCTACAATGAGCAGTTCTTC. Translating gives CSLGGAYNEQFF.

In its sample, this clonotype was seen a few times. The CDR3 coding sequence is TGTGCCAGCAGGGGGACTAGCGGGATAGGCGGAGGGGAGCTGTTTTTT. This gives the protein CASRGTSGIGGGELFF. The rearrangement links TRBV7-2 to TRBJ2-2; 13 bases are shared with TRBD2. Germline CDR1 and CDR2: SGHTA and FQGNSA. The CDR3 totals 16 residues. J gave up 8 bases and V 6 bases, and 9 bases lay outside the gene matches.